Listed here is a single T cell receptor beta chain. No antigen is known for it. PCR involved 60 Vbeta and 13 Jbeta primers. The protocol was immunoSEQ multiplex PCR, while the TCRdb copy is restricted to in-frame clones and leaves out a portion. Of approximately 69,000 clones detected, over 50% appear once; the ten largest clones hold roughly 22%. The sample is drawn from a study of cytomegalovirus exposure and HLA in healthy donors. Study conclusions and caveats: In a later analysis, TCR beta V- and J-gene trimming showed a link to a missense DCLRE1C variant.

The specimen sequenced was PBMCs. The receptor comes from a man in his forties or fifties in good health and CMV-seropositive.

In DNA, the CDR3 is TGTGCCAGCAACGCACCACCCCGGGGAAGAGCTAACTATGGCTACACCTTC. Translating it yields CASNAPPRGRANYGYTF. V usage is TRBV28 and J usage is TRBJ1-2, with D unresolved. Germline V CDR1 and CDR2: MDHEN, SYDVKM. The V gene lost 7 bases and the J gene lost 0 bases, with 21 bases spanning the gap. The CDR3 sequence is 17 residues long.